Included here is one T cell receptor beta chain sequence, with context. Sequencing used immunoSEQ multiplex PCR; TCRdb keeps in-frame clones, though not all of them. The table lists around 730,000 clones, 80% to 90% of them singletons. The sample belongs to a study of shared T cell receptors in the human thymus. This CDR3 contains 16 residues. The germline gives CDR1 MDHEN, CDR2 SYDVKM. Trimming removed 6 bases at V and 5 bases at J, with 22 bases between. Another study also made use of these data, one on human thymus T cells. Per that paper: Repertoires from thymus and blood appeared to show biased V and J gene usage.

The origin of this receptor is a girl less than two years old with a congenital heart defect. The chain couples TRBV28 to TRBJ1-2, with D perhaps matching TRBD1 (6 bases). Sequencing was carried out using thymocytes. The CDR3 region has the DNA TGTGCCAGCAGCTTGGGACAAGCGACGACTTCTTATGGCTACACCTTC. Translating it yields CASSLGQATTSYGYTF.